This TCR beta chain was observed in a study of beta chain features in type 1 diabetes. The isolated RNA, all of it, was reverse transcribed, so expressed TCRB transcripts were what got sequenced. Produced via immunoSEQ multiplex PCR; TCRdb's table is partial and in-frame only. The repertoire holds some 330,000 clones, with 9.5% to 12% as singletons. Study-level results: Because the template was cDNA, high-expressing cells might be over-represented.

V dropped 2 bases and J dropped 2 bases, with 13 bases sitting between them. In germline, CDR1 is SGHRS, CDR2 YFSETQ. This CDR3 has 15 residues. For this clone: No antigen is known for it.

The chain combines TRBV5-1 with TRBJ1-2; no reliable D call. This sequence was found in a woman in her 30s in good health. Sample: naive CD4+ T cells from blood. CDR3 residues: CASSLTGRGNYGYTF. Written as DNA, the CDR3 is TGCGCCAGCAGCTTAACGGGGAGAGGGAACTATGGCTACACCTTC.